This T cell receptor beta chain was captured by sequencing in a study of OX40 agonist ivuxolimab in advanced cancers. From germline, CDR1 is SGHNT and CDR2 YYREEE (reference sequence). CDR3 size: 15 residues. Trimming cost V 0 bases and J 10 bases, with 17 bases left between them. TCRdb's table, derived via immunoSEQ multiplex PCR, lists solely in-frame clones and lacks some. The sample includes 20,000 to 30,000 clones, over 75% of them seen just once. This specimen consisted of CD4+ or CD8+ T cells sorted from blood, obtained in a trial of the OX40 agonist ivuxolimab. This clonotype was obtained from an adult with an advanced solid tumor such as melanoma, head and neck, liver or kidney cancer. The rearrangement links TRBV5-4 to TRBJ2-1; tentative D call: TRBD2 (5 bases). Written as DNA, the CDR3 is TGTGCCAGCAGCTTGGGTGTCGGACTCTCGTGGGAGCAGTTCTTC. Translation gives CASSLGVGLSWEQFF.